This T cell receptor beta chain was profiled in a study of STAT3 mutations in large granular lymphocyte leukemia. Overall study results and limits: Every T-LGLL patient had at least one immunodominant TCRbeta clonotype. Persisting codominant clonotypes may have hidden a small pathogenic clone.

In this sample, this clone turned up once. Its antigen remains unidentified. Trimming cost V 5 bases and J 3 bases; bases outside gene matches: 5. CDR3 size: 15 residues. Germline CDR1 and CDR2: KGHSH and LQKENI. The repertoire was sequenced with immunoSEQ multiplex PCR; TCRdb's copy has only in-frame clones and lacks some. The profile shows approximately 42,000 clones, about 81% of them singletons. Sequenced material: PBMCs. The chain couples TRBV18 to TRBJ2-2, with TRBD1 matching over 8 bases. The sequence came from a human donor with T large granular lymphocyte leukemia. Some clones in this sample may be carry-over from other donors' samples. Here the CDR3 DNA reads TGTGCCAGCTCAACGGGACAGGCAGACACCGGGGAGCTGTTTTTT. Protein product: CASSTGQADTGELFF.